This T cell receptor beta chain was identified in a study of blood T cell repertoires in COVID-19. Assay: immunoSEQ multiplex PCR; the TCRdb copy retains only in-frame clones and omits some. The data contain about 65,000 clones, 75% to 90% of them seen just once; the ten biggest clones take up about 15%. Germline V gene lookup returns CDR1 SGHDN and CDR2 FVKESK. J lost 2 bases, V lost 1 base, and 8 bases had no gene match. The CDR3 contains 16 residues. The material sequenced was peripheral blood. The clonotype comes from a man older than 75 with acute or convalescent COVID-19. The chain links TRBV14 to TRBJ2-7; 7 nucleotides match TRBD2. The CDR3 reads CASSQVSGPDPYEQYF. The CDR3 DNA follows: TGTGCCAGCAGCCAAGTTAGCGGGCCCGACCCCTACGAGCAGTACTTC.